A single sample is the source of the 22 T cell receptor beta chains below, sequenced in a study of cytomegalovirus exposure and HLA in healthy donors. The PCR had 60 Vbeta and 13 Jbeta primers. The method was immunoSEQ multiplex PCR; TCRdb's version includes in-frame clones alone and lacks a portion of them. Altogether about 160,000 clones are present, roughly 80% being singletons, with the ten largest covering more than 8%. Material: PBMCs. Every receptor here comes from a male donor in good health and CMV-seropositive.

The V and J genes are TRBV6-1 and TRBJ2-1; perhaps TRBD2 as D (5 bases). The germline gives CDR1 MNHNS, CDR2 SASEGT. The germline V and J ends were trimmed by 7 bases and 4 bases, with 17 bases remaining between them. The CDR3 contains 15 residues. The CDR3 sequence: CASNPRTGGYNEQFF. As DNA, the CDR3 is TGTGCCAGCAACCCGCGGACTGGAGGTTACAATGAGCAGTTCTTC.

V gene TRBV29-1 combines with J gene TRBJ2-1; D ambiguous. CDR1 is SQVTM and CDR2 is ANQGSEA in the germline V gene. The CDR3 covers 11 residues. Trimming removed 5 bases from V and 9 bases from J, with 11 bases in between. The CDR3 here is CSVHRMGEQFF. The CDR3 coding sequence is TGCAGCGTTCACAGAATGGGTGAGCAGTTCTTC.

This sequence joins TRBV15 and TRBJ1-2; D might be TRBD1 (5 bases). The CDR3 is 13 amino acids. Trimming left V 5 bases short and J 2 bases short, with 9 bases between. In germline, CDR1 is LNHNV, CDR2 YYDKDF (reference sequence). The CDR3 nucleotides are TGTGCCACCAGCCAGGGATCCAACTATGGCTACACCTTC. Translated, it gives CATSQGSNYGYTF.

Turning to this clone: Germline and junction disagree at one end, which may indicate a read error. V gene TRBV7-8 combines with J gene TRBJ2-4; 10 nucleotides line up with TRBD1. Looked up from germline, CDR1 is SGHVS and CDR2 is FQNEAQ. CDR3 length: 14 amino acids. DNA for the CDR3: TGTGCCAGCAGCTTAGGACAGGGGGCGAACAGTCAGTACTTC. Translation: CASSLGQGANSQYF.

This clone was counted a few times. The genes are TRBV5-4 and TRBJ2-7; D is uncertain. CDR3 length: 12 amino acids. Trimming left V 0 bases short and J 3 bases short, with 4 bases between. Germline loops: CDR1 SGHNT, CDR2 YYREEE (reference sequence). The CDR3 DNA is TGTGCCAGCAGCTTGGACGGCTACGAGCAGTACTTC. Its protein is CASSLDGYEQYF.

This chain joins TRBV15 and TRBJ2-7, with no clear D. V lost 1 base to trimming and J lost 4 bases, with 11 bases between them. Germline assignment: CDR1 LNHNV and CDR2 YYDKDF (reference sequence). This CDR3 comprises 14 residues. CDR3 amino acids: CATSRGQVGYEQYF. Written as DNA, the CDR3 is TGTGCCACCAGCAGAGGGCAGGTGGGTTACGAGCAGTACTTC.

The rearrangement joins TRBV7-6 to TRBJ1-1; D might be TRBD1 (5 bases). Trimming took off 8 bases at V and 4 bases at J, with 17 bases between the two ends. There are 14 residues in the CDR3. Germline V CDR1 and CDR2: SGHVS, FNYEAQ. CDR3 protein: CASHSGGAVTEAFF. For the CDR3, the DNA is TGTGCCAGCCACAGCGGGGGTGCAGTCACTGAAGCTTTCTTT.

The J gene is TRBJ2-2, the V gene TRBV15; weak D call: TRBD1 (6 bases). CDR1 LNHNV and CDR2 YYDKDF come from the germline V gene (reference sequence). V lost 1 base and J lost 4, with 10 bases in between. The length of the CDR3 is 15 residues. As DNA, the CDR3 is TGTGCCACCAGCAGAGCATCAGGGGTCACCGGGGAGCTGTTTTTT. Amino acids: CATSRASGVTGELFF.

This chain uses TRBV4-3 with TRBJ1-2, with TRBD1 matching over 8 bases. The CDR3 length is 14 residues. The trim removed 6 bases at V and 4 bases at J, leaving 7 bases unmatched. Germline CDR1 is LGHNA and CDR2 is YSLEER. CDR3: CASSRSGTGYGYTF. In DNA, the CDR3 is TGCGCCAGCAGTCGTTCCGGGACAGGCTATGGCTACACCTTC.

This chain connects TRBV10-3 to TRBJ1-2; D might be TRBD1 (6 bases). The CDR3 covers 14 residues. The V end lost 5 bases, the J end lost 0 bases, and 10 bases lay between the germline ends. Germline values: CDR1 ENHRY, CDR2 SYGVKD. DNA for the CDR3: TGTGCCATCAGTCCAGGACAGACTAACTATGGCTACACCTTC. As protein: CAISPGQTNYGYTF.

This chain connects TRBV30 to TRBJ1-3; 8 bases fit TRBD1. Trimming at V came to 0 bases and at J to 0 bases, leaving 10 bases not matched to a gene. The CDR3 length is 18 residues. Germline V gene sequence: CDR1 GTSNPN, CDR2 SVGIG (reference sequence). Here the CDR3 reads CAWSVPTGAKSSGNTIYF. Written as DNA, the CDR3 is TGTGCCTGGAGTGTCCCGACAGGGGCGAAGAGCTCTGGAAACACCATATATTTT.

Only a few counts were recorded for this clone. The chain couples TRBV30 to TRBJ1-6; 7 bases map to TRBD1. There are 15 residues in the CDR3. In germline, CDR1 is GTSNPN, CDR2 SVGIG (reference sequence). V shed 5 bases and J 5 bases; nucleotides not matched to a gene: 9. The CDR3, as DNA: TGTGCCTGGGCCCCCAGGGACAGACATAATTCACCCCTCCACTTT. This encodes CAWAPRDRHNSPLHF.

The genes are TRBV7-6 and TRBJ2-2; TRBD1 matches 9 bases. With 5 bases clipped from V and 2 bases from J, the junction kept 6 bases outside the gene matches. The germline CDR1 and CDR2 sequences are SGHVS and FNYEAQ. The CDR3 is 16 amino acids. CDR3 DNA sequence: TGTGCCAGCAGCAAGATACAGGGGGCAAACACCGGGGAGCTGTTTTTT. Translated, it gives CASSKIQGANTGELFF.

V is TRBV9 and J is TRBJ1-3; TRBD1 might be the D (5 bases). With 4 bases removed from V and 0 bases from J, the gap between germline ends came to 14 bases. CDR1 is SGDLS and CDR2 is YYNGEE in the germline V gene. The CDR3 sequence is 16 residues long. In DNA form, the CDR3 reads TGTGCCAGCAGCCCGAGAGACAGCAGCTCTGGAAACACCATATATTTT. Its translation: CASSPRDSSSGNTIYF. Full variable domain (missing parts from reference TRBV9 and TRBJ1-3): DSGVTQTPKHLITATGQRVTLRCSPRSGDLSVYWYQQSLDQGLQFLIQYYNGEERAKGNILERFSAQQFPDLHSELNLSSLELGDSALYFCASSPRDSSSGNTIYFGEGSWLTVV.

Regarding this clone: Other DNA sequences in this specimen translate into the identical CDR3. The chain recombines TRBV5-1 with TRBJ2-7, with 7 bases fitting TRBD1. The CDR3 sequence is 13 residues long. In germline, CDR1 is SGHRS, CDR2 YFSETQ. The ends lost 4 bases at V and 3 bases at J; junction bases unmatched: 4. CDR3 region: CASSLRQGYEQYF. CDR3 nucleotides: TGCGCCAGCAGCCTCCGACAGGGCTACGAGCAGTACTTC.

V usage is TRBV6-1 and J usage is TRBJ1-2; D ambiguous. Trimming cost V 1 base and J 4 bases, with 10 bases left between them. Germline CDR1 reads MNHNS; CDR2 reads SASEGT. The CDR3 contains 14 residues. The CDR3 DNA follows: TGTGCCAGCAGTGAAGGCCCAGGACTCTATGGCTACACCTTC. This encodes CASSEGPGLYGYTF.

This clone was detected a few times. The chain joins TRBV18 to TRBJ1-1; tentative D call: TRBD1 (5 bases). Germline V gene data show CDR1 as KGHSH and CDR2 as LQKENI. The CDR3 spans 12 residues. V was pared by 2 bases and J by 8 bases, with 9 bases between. The CDR3 sequence is CASSPGGVEAFF. CDR3 bases: TGTGCCAGCTCACCAGGGGGGGTGGAAGCTTTCTTT.

CDR3 protein: CASSPDQGVNYGYTF. The CDR3 nucleotides are TGCGCCAGCAGCCCGGACCAGGGGGTGAACTATGGCTACACCTTC. The chain couples TRBV4-3 to TRBJ1-2; TRBD1 aligns across 7 bases. The CDR3 extends over 15 amino acids. Trimming removed 4 bases from V and 2 bases from J; junction bases left unmatched: 7. Per the germline V gene, CDR1 is LGHNA and CDR2 is YSLEER.

The V gene is TRBV30, the J gene TRBJ1-2, with TRBD1 matching 9 bases. Germline trimming cut 1 base from V and 4 bases from J; bases unmatched to any gene: 4. Germline V gene sequence: CDR1 GTSNPN, CDR2 SVGIG (reference sequence). CDR3 length: 14 residues. CDR3 sequence (DNA): TGTGCCTGGAGTGGGGGACAGGGTTCCTATGGCTACACCTTC. As protein: CAWSGGQGSYGYTF.

The V and J genes are TRBV4-3 and TRBJ2-4, with TRBD1 matching over 10 bases. Germline-derived CDR1 and CDR2 are LGHNA and YSLEER. This CDR3 spans 14 amino acids. Germline trimming cut 1 base from V and 12 bases from J; bases unmatched to any gene: 6. This chain's CDR3 is CASSQGFRTGGQYF. The CDR3 bases are TGCGCCAGCAGCCAAGGGTTTAGGACAGGGGGTCAGTACTTC.

This chain links TRBV6-5 with TRBJ2-5, with TRBD2 matching 11 bases. The CDR3 contains 16 residues. The germline V gene has CDR1 MNHEY and CDR2 SVGAGI. J was trimmed by 5 bases and V by 0 bases; bases with no gene match: 5. CDR3 loop: CASSYSRLAGFETQYF. CDR3 coding DNA: TGTGCCAGCAGTTACTCACGACTAGCGGGATTTGAGACCCAGTACTTC.

The chain joins TRBV19 to TRBJ2-2; 10 bases align to TRBD1. The CDR3 runs to 14 residues. Germline CDR1 and CDR2: LNHDA and SQIVND (reference sequence). V shed 9 bases and J 2 bases; nucleotides not matched to a gene: 3. DNA of the CDR3: TGTGCCAGCCAGACAGGGGGCAACACCGGGGAGCTGTTTTTT. Amino acids: CASQTGGNTGELFF. The full variable domain, with the rest looked up from reference TRBV19 and TRBJ2-2, is DGGITQSPKYLFRKEGQNVTLSCEQNLNHDAMYWYRQDPGQGLRLIYYSQIVNDFQKGDIAEGYSVSREKKESFPLTVTSAQKNPTAFYLCASQTGGNTGELFFGEGSRLTVL.